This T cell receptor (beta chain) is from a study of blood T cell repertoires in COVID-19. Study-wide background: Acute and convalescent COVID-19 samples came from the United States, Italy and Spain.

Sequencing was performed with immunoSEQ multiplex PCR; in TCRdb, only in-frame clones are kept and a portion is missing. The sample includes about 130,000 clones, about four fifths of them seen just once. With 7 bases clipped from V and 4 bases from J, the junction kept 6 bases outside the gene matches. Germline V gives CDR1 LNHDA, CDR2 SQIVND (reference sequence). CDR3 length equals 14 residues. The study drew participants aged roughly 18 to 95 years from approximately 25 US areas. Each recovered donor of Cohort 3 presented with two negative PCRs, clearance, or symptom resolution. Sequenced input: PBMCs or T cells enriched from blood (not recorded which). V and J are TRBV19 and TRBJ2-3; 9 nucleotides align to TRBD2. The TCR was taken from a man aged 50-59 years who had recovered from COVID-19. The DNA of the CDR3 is TGTGCCAGTAAGGAGAGCGGGGGGTCAGATACGCAGTATTTT. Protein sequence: CASKESGGSDTQYF.